This T cell receptor beta chain appears in the sequencing data of a study of blood T cell repertoires in COVID-19. Across the study: Samples of COVID-19 (acute and convalescent) were obtained from the United States, Italy and Spain.

Trimming shortened V by 8 bases and J by 2 bases, and 19 bases separated the two germline ends. This CDR3 comprises 15 residues. The V gene's germline CDR1 is MNHEY and CDR2 SMNVEV (reference sequence). In the source study's methods: Reference gene primer amplification in the assay estimated nucleated cell counts. The data were produced by immunoSEQ multiplex PCR, yet TCRdb's version contains in-frame clones alone and is incomplete. V and J calls and clone size come straight from that table; D and trimming were deduced from the DNA. The sample lists hundreds of thousands of clones, 75% to 90% seen once, with roughly 0.7% in the top ten.

The chain is built from TRBV27 and TRBJ2-7, with a tentative D call TRBD1 (6 bases). Sequenced sample: peripheral blood. The source of this sequence is a man in his forties or fifties with acute or convalescent COVID-19. CDR3: CASSRPGTYTYEQYF. In DNA, the CDR3 is TGTGCCAGCTCTCGACCCGGGACATATACCTACGAGCAGTACTTC.